Listed below are T cell receptor beta chains from one sample, sequenced in a study of blood T cell repertoires in COVID-19. Repertoires were generated with immunoSEQ multiplex PCR, while TCRdb's copy carries only in-frame clones and drops some. Found here are around 32,000 clones, about 92% of them singletons; the top ten hold around 1%. Sequencing was carried out using peripheral blood. The receptors come from a man aged 70 or older with active or convalescent COVID-19. Both conserved end residues are part of each CDR3.

13 | TRBV11-1 | CASSLQRAGEQYF
17 | TRBV9 | CASSAGGGYQPYNEQFF
13 | TRBV6-5 | CASSYLRQESYTF
14 | TRBV19 | CASSWRSGGLSTFF
13 | TRBV10-3 | CALQQDVNTEAFF
14 | TRBV30 | CAWSVQGGTYEQYF
14 | TRBV5-1 | CASSLGQGVDTQYF
12 | TRBV27 | CASRQQGSGYTF
16 | TRBV19 | CASSSSLHRQTGELFF
14 | TRBV7-9 | CASSLRGAREKLFF
15 | TRBV5-4 | CASSSMDRGRNGYTF
13 | TRBV27 | CASSSPRSRRAFF
14 | TRBV18 | CASSPSTGFDGYTF
18 | TRBV3-1/TRBV3-2 | CASSQEGSGTIITNEQFF
15 | TRBV7-9 | CASSLEAGRVEKLFF
15 | TRBV28 | CASSLPTGGLSEAFF
15 | TRBV19 | CASSVRELRENIQYF
15 | TRBV10-1 | CASSESQGMSTEAFF
14 | TRBV25-1 | CASSETGSGNTIYF
13 | TRBV6-5 | CASTLGQGAWQYF
14 | TRBV3-1/TRBV3-2 | CASSRQGKNYGYTF
18 | TRBV2 | CASRGTSGRNGAYNEQFF
16 | TRBV2 | CASSGRLAGNTGELFF
15 | TRBV2 | CASRTPGQGNYGYTF
15 | TRBV6-6 | CASTQRGQGGTEAFF
12 | TRBV19 | CASADRGHGYTF
14 | TRBV7-3 | CASSSPSSGNTIYF
13 | TRBV5-1 | CASSQTADEKLFF
15 | TRBV6-1 | CASSEAFQGSYEQYF
17 | TRBV19 | CASSITGGAMGYYGYTF
13 | TRBV6-5 | CASSRDTYSPLHF
15 | TRBV28 | CASSEGAAGGEKLFF
15 | TRBV15 | CATSIGRTASYGYTF
16 | TRBV5-1 | CASSISGQGASEKLFF
14 | TRBV4-3 | CASSQAWTGGGYTF
14 | TRBV19 | CATHTSTGSTEAFF
15 | TRBV28 | CAIRPPGSMNTEAFF
16 | TRBV4-1 | CASSETGTGASQPQHF
10 | TRBV28 | CASSFGGYTF
13 | TRBV6-5 | CASRKRTVYGYTF
19 | TRBV6-2/TRBV6-3 | CASSYRTGTGKFSNQPQHF
14 | TRBV4-3 | CASSQDTSTDTQYF
13 | TRBV6-6 | CASSTGVSEKLFF
15 | TRBV5-6 | CASSSQVRGGDTQYF
13 | TRBV28 | CASSFSGFGPQHF
16 | TRBV6-6 | CASSYSVTTASYEQYF
14 | TRBV4-2 | CASSQGVGGYEQYF